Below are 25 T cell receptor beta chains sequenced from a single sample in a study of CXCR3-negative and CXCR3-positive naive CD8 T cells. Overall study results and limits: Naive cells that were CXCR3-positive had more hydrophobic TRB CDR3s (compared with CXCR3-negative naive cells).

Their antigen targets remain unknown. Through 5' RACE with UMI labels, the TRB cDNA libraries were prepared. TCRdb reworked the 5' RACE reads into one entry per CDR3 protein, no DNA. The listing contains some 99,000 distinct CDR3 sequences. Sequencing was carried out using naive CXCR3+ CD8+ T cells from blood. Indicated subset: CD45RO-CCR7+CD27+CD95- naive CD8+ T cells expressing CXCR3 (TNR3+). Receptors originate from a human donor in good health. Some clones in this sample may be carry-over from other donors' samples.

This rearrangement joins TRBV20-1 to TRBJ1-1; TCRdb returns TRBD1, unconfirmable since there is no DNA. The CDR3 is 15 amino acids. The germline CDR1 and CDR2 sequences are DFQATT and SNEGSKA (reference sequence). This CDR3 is CSARYDRVAGTEAFF.

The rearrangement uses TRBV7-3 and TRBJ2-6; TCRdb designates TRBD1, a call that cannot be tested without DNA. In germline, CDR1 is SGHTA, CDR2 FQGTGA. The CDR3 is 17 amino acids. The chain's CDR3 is CASSFRDRSSGANVLTF.

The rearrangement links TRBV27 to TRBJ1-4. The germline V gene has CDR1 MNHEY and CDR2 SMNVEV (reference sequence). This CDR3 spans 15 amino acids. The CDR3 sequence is CASSFSGRINEKLFF.

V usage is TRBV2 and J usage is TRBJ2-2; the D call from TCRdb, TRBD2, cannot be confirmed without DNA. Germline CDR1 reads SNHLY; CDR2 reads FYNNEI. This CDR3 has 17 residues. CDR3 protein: CASNGLAGGPNTGELFF.

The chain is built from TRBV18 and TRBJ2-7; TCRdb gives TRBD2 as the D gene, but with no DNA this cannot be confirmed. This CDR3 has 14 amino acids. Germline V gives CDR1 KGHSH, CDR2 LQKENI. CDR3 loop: CASSSALPPYEQYF.

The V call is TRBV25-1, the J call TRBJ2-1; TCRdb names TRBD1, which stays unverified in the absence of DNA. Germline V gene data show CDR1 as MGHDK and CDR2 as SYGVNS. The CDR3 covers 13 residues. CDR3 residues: CASTGVNYNEQFF. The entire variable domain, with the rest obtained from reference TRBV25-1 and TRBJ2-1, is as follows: EADIYQTPRYLVIGTGKKITLECSQTMGHDKMYWYQQDPGMELHLIHYSYGVNSTEKGDLSSESTVSRIRTEHFPLTLESARPSHTSQYLCASTGVNYNEQFFGPGTRLTVL.

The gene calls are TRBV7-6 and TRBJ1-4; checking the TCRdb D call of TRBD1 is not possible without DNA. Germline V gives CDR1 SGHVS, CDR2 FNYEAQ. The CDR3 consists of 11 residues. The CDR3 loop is CASSGGENLFF. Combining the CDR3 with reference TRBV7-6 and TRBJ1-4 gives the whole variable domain GAGVSQSPRYKVTKRGQDVALRCDPISGHVSLYWYRQALGQGPEFLTYFNYEAQQDKSGLPNDRFSAERPEGSISTLTIQRTEQRDSAMYRCASSGGENLFFGSGTQLSVL.

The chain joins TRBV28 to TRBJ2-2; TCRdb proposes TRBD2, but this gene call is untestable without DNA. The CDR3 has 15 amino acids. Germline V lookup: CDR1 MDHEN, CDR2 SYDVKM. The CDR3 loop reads CASSLKLAPTGELFF.

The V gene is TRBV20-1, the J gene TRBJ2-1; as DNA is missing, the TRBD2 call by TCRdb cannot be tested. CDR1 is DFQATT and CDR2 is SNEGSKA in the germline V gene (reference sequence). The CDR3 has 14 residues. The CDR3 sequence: CSARLAGDYNEQFF.

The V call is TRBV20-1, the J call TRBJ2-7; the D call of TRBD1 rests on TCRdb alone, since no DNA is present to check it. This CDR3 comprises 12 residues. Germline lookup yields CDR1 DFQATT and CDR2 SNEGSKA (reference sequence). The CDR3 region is CSATDSLYEQYF.

CDR3 region: CASSSTTGEDTGELFF. The chain carries TRBV18 and TRBJ2-2; lacking DNA, the TRBD1 call made by TCRdb goes unchecked. CDR1 and CDR2 (germline): KGHSH, LQKENI. This CDR3 is 16 amino acids long. The full variable domain, completed using reference TRBV18 and TRBJ2-2, is NAGVMQNPRHLVRRRGQEARLRCSPMKGHSHVYWYRQLPEEGLKFMVYLQKENIIDESGMPKERFSAEFPKEGPSILRIQQVVRGDSAAYFCASSSTTGEDTGELFFGEGSRLTVL.

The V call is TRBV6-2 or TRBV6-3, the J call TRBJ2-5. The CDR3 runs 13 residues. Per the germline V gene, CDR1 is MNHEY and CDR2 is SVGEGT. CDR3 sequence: CASRTPYLETQYF.

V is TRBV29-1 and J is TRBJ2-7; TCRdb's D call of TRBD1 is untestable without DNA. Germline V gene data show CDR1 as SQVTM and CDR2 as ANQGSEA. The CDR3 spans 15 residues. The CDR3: CSVEDFGDTYYEQYF.

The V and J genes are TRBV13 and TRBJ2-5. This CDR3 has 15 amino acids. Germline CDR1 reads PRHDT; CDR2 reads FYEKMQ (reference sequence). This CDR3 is CASSLYTGFEETQYF.

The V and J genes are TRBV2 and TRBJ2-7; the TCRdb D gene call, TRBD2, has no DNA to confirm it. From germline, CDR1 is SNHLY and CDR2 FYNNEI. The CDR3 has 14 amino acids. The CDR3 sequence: CASSSAGGSYEQYF.

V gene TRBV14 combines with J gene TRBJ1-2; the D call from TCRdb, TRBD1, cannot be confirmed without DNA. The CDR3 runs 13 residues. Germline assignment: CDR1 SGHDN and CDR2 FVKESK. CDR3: CASSHTGTYGYTF.

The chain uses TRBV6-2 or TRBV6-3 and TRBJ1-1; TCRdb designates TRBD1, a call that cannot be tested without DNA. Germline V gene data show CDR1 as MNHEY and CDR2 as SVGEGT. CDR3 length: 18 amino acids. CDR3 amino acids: CASSYSLLWTGENTEAFF.

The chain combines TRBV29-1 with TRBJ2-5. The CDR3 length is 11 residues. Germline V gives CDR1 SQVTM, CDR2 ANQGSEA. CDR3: CSDPSGPKEYF.

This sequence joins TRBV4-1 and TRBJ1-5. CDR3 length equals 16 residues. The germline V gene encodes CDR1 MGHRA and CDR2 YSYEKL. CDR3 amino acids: CASSQDSGYGNQPQHF.

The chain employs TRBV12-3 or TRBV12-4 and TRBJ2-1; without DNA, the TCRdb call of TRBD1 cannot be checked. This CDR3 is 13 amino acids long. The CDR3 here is CASRGVSDNEQFF.

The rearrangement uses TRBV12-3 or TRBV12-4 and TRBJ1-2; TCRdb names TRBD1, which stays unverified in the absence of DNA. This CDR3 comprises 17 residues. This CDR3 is CASTPGTGGASQHGYTF.

CDR3 protein: CSVEGLSTDTQYF. This rearrangement joins TRBV29-1 to TRBJ2-3; the D call of TRBD2 rests on TCRdb alone, since no DNA is present to check it. Per the germline V gene, CDR1 is SQVTM and CDR2 is ANQGSEA. This CDR3 is built from 13 residues.

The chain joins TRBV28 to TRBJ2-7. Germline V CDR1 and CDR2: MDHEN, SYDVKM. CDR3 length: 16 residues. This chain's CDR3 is CASSFYPGQSSYEQYF. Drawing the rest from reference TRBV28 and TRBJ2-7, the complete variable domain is DVKVTQSSRYLVKRTGEKVFLECVQDMDHENMFWYRQDPGLGLRLIYFSYDVKMKEKGDIPEGYSVSREKKERFSLILESASTNQTSMYLCASSFYPGQSSYEQYFGPGTRLTVT.

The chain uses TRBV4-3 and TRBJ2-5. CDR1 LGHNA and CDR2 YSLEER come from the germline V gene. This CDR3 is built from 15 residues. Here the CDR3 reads CASSQDIRQQETQYF.

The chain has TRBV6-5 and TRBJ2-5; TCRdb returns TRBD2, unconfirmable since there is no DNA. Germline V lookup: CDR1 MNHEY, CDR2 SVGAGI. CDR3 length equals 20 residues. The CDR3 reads CASSYSLAGDRPKYQETQYF.